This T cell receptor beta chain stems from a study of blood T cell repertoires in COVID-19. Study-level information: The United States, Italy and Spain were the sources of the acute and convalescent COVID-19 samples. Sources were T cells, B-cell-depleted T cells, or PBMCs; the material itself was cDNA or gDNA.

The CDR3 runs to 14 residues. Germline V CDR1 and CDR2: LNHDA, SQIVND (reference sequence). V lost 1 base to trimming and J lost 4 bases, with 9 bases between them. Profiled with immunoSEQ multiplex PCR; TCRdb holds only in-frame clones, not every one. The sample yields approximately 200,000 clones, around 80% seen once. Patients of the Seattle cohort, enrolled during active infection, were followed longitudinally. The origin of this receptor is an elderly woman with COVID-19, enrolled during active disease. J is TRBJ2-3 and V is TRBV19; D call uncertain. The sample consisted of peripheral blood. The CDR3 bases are TGTGCCAGTAGTATAGGGGCCAGACCAGATACGCAGTATTTT. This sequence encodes CASSIGARPDTQYF.